One sample yielded the 21 T cell receptor beta chains listed below, sequenced in a study of CD8+CD57+ T cells in acquired aplastic anemia. Previously, flow cytometry had revealed CD8+CD57+ cell expansion in the patients chosen for sequencing. Genomic DNA, serving as template, underwent TCR beta VDJ and CDR3 profiling. TCRdb fed the reads into MiXCR, producing one record per CDR3 protein. The sample contains about 150,000 distinct CDR3 sequences, 40% to 50% of which appear only once. Sequenced input: sorted CD4+, CD8+, or CD8+CD57+ T cells (not recorded which) from PBMCs. These receptors came from a human donor with aplastic anemia.

The rearrangement links TRBV11-1 to TRBJ2-1; 8 bases line up with TRBD2. The CDR3 totals 16 residues. Germline CDR1 is SGHAT and CDR2 is FQDESV (reference sequence). V shed 5 bases and J 2 bases; nucleotides not matched to a gene: 8. CDR3 DNA: TGTGCCAGCAGCAGCCGATTAGCGGGGCCCTACAATGAGCAGTTCTTC. Residues: CASSSRLAGPYNEQFF.

The rearrangement joins TRBV10-3 to TRBJ2-7; TRBD2 matches at 14 bases. Germline-derived CDR1 and CDR2 are ENHRY and SYGVKD. Losses at the gene ends were 6 bases for V and 6 bases for J; bases not matched to a gene: 13. The CDR3 spans 17 residues. The CDR3 protein is CAIRDPGLAGAGAEQYF. The CDR3 DNA follows: TGTGCCATCAGGGATCCGGGACTAGCGGGAGCAGGCGCCGAGCAGTACTTC.

This clonotype was counted ten times or more. This chain uses TRBV5-1 with TRBJ1-1; no clear D gene. This CDR3 has 14 amino acids. Trimming shortened V by 4 bases and J by 2 bases, and 12 bases separated the two germline ends. Germline V gene data show CDR1 as SGHRS and CDR2 as YFSETQ. The CDR3 DNA sequence: TGCGCCAGCAGCGCCTCGGGTCTAAACACTGAAGCTTTCTTT. Translation: CASSASGLNTEAFF. The full variable domain, with the rest looked up from reference TRBV5-1 and TRBJ1-1, is KAGVTQTPRYLIKTRGQQVTLSCSPISGHRSVSWYQQTPGQGLQFLFEYFSETQRNKGNFPGRFSGRQFSNSRSEMNVSTLELGDSALYLCASSASGLNTEAFFGQGTRLTVV.

The table lists this clonotype with many counts. The CDR3 nucleotides read TGTGCCAGCAGCTTAGCGCAGGAAGGGACTGAAGCTTTCTTT. It specifies CASSLAQEGTEAFF. V and J are TRBV7-6 and TRBJ1-1; D is ambiguous. V was clipped by 0 bases and J by 5 bases, with 10 bases between them. CDR3 length equals 14 residues. CDR1 SGHVS and CDR2 FNYEAQ come from the germline V gene.

The rearrangement joins TRBV15 to TRBJ2-5, with 8 bases lining up with TRBD1. Germline loops: CDR1 LNHNV, CDR2 YYDKDF (reference sequence). This CDR3 comprises 15 residues. V was pared by 1 base and J by 2 bases, with 3 bases of the junction left unmatched. The DNA for the CDR3 is TGTGCCACCAGCAGAGCGCAGGGGGCGCAAGAGACCCAGTACTTC. Translating it yields CATSRAQGAQETQYF.

This clonotype was observed at least ten times. This chain uses TRBV5-6 with TRBJ1-1; D is possibly TRBD1 (5 bases). Germline V lookup: CDR1 SGHDT, CDR2 YYEEEE. The CDR3 is 16 amino acids. Trimming took 0 bases from V and 2 from J, leaving 14 bases between them. CDR3 amino acids: CASSLALTEGNTEAFF. In DNA, the CDR3 is TGTGCCAGCAGCTTGGCGCTGACAGAAGGCAACACTGAAGCTTTCTTT.

The V gene is TRBV30, the J gene TRBJ1-4, with no clear D. The CDR3 length is 13 residues. The V gene lost 2 bases and the J gene lost 7 bases, with 11 bases spanning the gap. Germline V gene lookup returns CDR1 GTSNPN and CDR2 SVGIG (reference sequence). This chain's CDR3 is CAWSNVVVEKLFF. CDR3 DNA sequence: TGTGCCTGGAGTAACGTAGTTGTTGAAAAACTGTTTTTT.

The chain couples TRBV28 to TRBJ2-7, with D unresolved. Germline loops: CDR1 MDHEN, CDR2 SYDVKM. Trimming left V 6 bases short and J 6 bases short, with 15 bases between. CDR3 length: 13 residues. CDR3 protein: CASRMVGIGEQYF. The CDR3 bases are TGTGCCAGCAGAATGGTAGGGATAGGCGAGCAGTACTTC.

The rearrangement uses TRBV20-1 and TRBJ1-1; D unresolved. V dropped 0 bases and J dropped 3 bases, with 5 bases sitting between them. This CDR3 spans 12 amino acids. Germline assignment: CDR1 DFQATT and CDR2 SNEGSKA (reference sequence). CDR3 residues: CSARDGDTEAFF. Here the CDR3 DNA reads TGCAGTGCTAGAGATGGGGACACTGAAGCTTTCTTT.

The V gene is TRBV2, the J gene TRBJ2-7, with TRBD1 matching over 9 bases. The CDR3 consists of 13 residues. Germline V gene lookup returns CDR1 SNHLY and CDR2 FYNNEI. The junction had 5 bases not matched to a gene; V was cut back by 6 bases and J by 5 bases. The CDR3 region is CASRPGTGNEQYF. DNA of the CDR3: TGTGCCAGCAGGCCCGGGACAGGGAACGAGCAGTACTTC.

This clonotype was observed a handful of times. The V and J genes are TRBV10-3 and TRBJ2-7; a possible D gene is TRBD2 (6 bases). The CDR3 totals 13 residues. Germline V lookup: CDR1 ENHRY, CDR2 SYGVKD. V lost 4 bases to trimming and J lost 3 bases, with 10 bases between them. CDR3 loop: CAISGTTLYEQYF. The CDR3 nucleotides read TGTGCCATCAGTGGGACTACCCTCTACGAGCAGTACTTC.

This clonotype was detected a few times. The J gene is TRBJ1-6, the V gene TRBV30; D is unresolved. The CDR3 is 15 amino acids. Germline assignment: CDR1 GTSNPN and CDR2 SVGIG (reference sequence). Trimming shortened V by 4 bases and J by 3 bases, and 13 bases separated the two germline ends. The chain's CDR3 is CAWTEPRVYNSPLHF. The CDR3 DNA sequence: TGTGCCTGGACTGAACCCCGGGTCTATAATTCACCCCTCCACTTT.

There are many counts of this clonotype. The chain couples TRBV19 to TRBJ2-7, with 7 bases aligning to TRBD2. Germline CDR1 LNHDA, CDR2 SQIVND (reference sequence). Trimming cost V 6 bases and J 3 bases; bases outside gene matches: 8. CDR3 length equals 14 residues. The CDR3 loop reads CASRPRDYHYEQYF. The DNA for the CDR3 is TGTGCCAGTAGGCCCCGGGACTACCACTACGAGCAGTACTTC.

This clonotype was counted at least ten times. The V and J genes are TRBV5-1 and TRBJ2-3; D may correspond to TRBD1 or TRBD2 (6 bases each). Germline loops: CDR1 SGHRS, CDR2 YFSETQ. This CDR3 comprises 18 residues. Deletions cut 4 bases from V and 1 base from J, with 22 bases between. The chain's CDR3 is CASSLRGGSRVRTDTQYF. The CDR3, as DNA: TGCGCCAGCAGCCTGAGAGGGGGGTCGCGGGTCCGCACAGATACGCAGTATTTT.

The chain couples TRBV4-1 to TRBJ2-7; D is ambiguous. Trimming removed 2 bases from V and 4 bases from J, with 18 bases in between. In germline, CDR1 is MGHRA, CDR2 YSYEKL. CDR3 length: 16 residues. The CDR3: CASSQFALSGVYEQYF. DNA of the CDR3: TGCGCCAGCAGCCAATTTGCCCTCTCTGGGGTATACGAGCAGTACTTC.

The rearrangement joins TRBV15 to TRBJ1-2; no firm D call. CDR3 length: 15 residues. Germline CDR1 and CDR2: LNHNV and YYDKDF (reference sequence). The V end was cut by 1 base, the J end by 4 bases, with 13 bases between. CDR3 loop: CATSRGGRQPYGYTF. CDR3 coding DNA: TGTGCCACCAGCAGAGGAGGACGGCAGCCCTATGGCTACACCTTC.

The chain carries TRBV2 and TRBJ1-2, with 10 positions matching TRBD1. Germline V lookup: CDR1 SNHLY, CDR2 FYNNEI. CDR3 length: 12 residues. V gave up 6 bases and J gave up 13 bases; unmatched junction bases: 8. The CDR3 DNA sequence: TGTGCCAGCAGGACCGGGACAGGGGCAATCACCTTC. This sequence encodes CASRTGTGAITF.

In this sample, this clonotype turned up a few times. This chain uses TRBV28 with TRBJ2-3; 10 bases fit TRBD2. This CDR3 is built from 15 residues. Germline assignment: CDR1 MDHEN and CDR2 SYDVKM. Trimming at V came to 2 bases and at J to 2 bases, leaving 1 base not matched to a gene. Here the CDR3 DNA reads TGTGCCAGCAGTTTAAGCGGGAGGGCCACAGATACGCAGTATTTT. As protein: CASSLSGRATDTQYF.

The chain recombines TRBV20-1 with TRBJ2-7; no definite D call. The CDR3 is 12 residues long. Germline CDR1 reads DFQATT; CDR2 reads SNEGSKA (reference sequence). V was shortened by 3 bases and J by 5 bases, with 11 bases between the two germline ends. CDR3 in amino acids: CSASARRDEQYF. The CDR3 nucleotides read TGCAGTGCTAGCGCCAGAAGGGACGAGCAGTACTTC.

This clonotype came up once. The CDR3 region has the DNA TGCAGTGCCTACACAGGTTTCTTAAACACTGAAGCTTTCTTT. This sequence encodes CSAYTGFLNTEAFF. This chain connects TRBV20-1 to TRBJ1-1, with D possibly TRBD1 on 5 matching bases. Trimming removed 6 bases from V and 2 bases from J, with 16 bases in between. This CDR3 region has 14 residues. Germline assignment: CDR1 DFQATT and CDR2 SNEGSKA (reference sequence).

The V gene is TRBV20-1, the J gene TRBJ2-1, with 13 bases matching TRBD2. CDR1 and CDR2 from the germline V gene are DFQATT and SNEGSKA (reference sequence). V shed 5 bases, J shed 0 bases, and the junction held 13 bases outside the gene matches. The CDR3 runs to 19 residues. The CDR3: CSAWTGTSGNQGSYNEQFF. Here the CDR3 DNA reads TGCAGTGCTTGGACCGGGACTAGCGGGAATCAGGGCTCCTACAATGAGCAGTTCTTC.